Shown below are 20 T cell receptor beta chains from a single sample sequenced in a study of a mutant IDH1 vaccine in newly diagnosed glioma. For these TCRs, the target antigens are not known. Here immunoSEQ multiplex PCR was the method, and the copy in TCRdb shows in-frame clones only, minus some. The sample holds approximately 47,000 clones, 88% seen once. Stated time point: week 35, safety follow-up. Each dose delivered 300 ug of mutant IDH1 20-mer peptide subcutaneously with imiquimod. The sequencing here drew on PBMCs, taken from a glioma patient whose treatment included an IDH1 peptide vaccine. The receptors shown here come from a woman aged 40 to 50 with glioma.

V gene TRBV4-1 combines with J gene TRBJ1-2, with unresolved D. The germline V gene encodes CDR1 MGHRA and CDR2 YSYEKL. CDR3 length: 14 residues. Trimming shortened V by 1 base and J by 8 bases, and 14 bases separated the two germline ends. The CDR3 DNA reads TGCGCCAGCAGCCAAGTTGCAGTGCTTGAGGGCTACACCTTC. It encodes CASSQVAVLEGYTF.

The genes are TRBV25-1 and TRBJ2-7; 7 nucleotides align to TRBD2. J was trimmed by 2 bases and V by 3 bases; bases with no gene match: 13. The germline gives CDR1 MGHDK, CDR2 SYGVNS. CDR3 length: 17 amino acids. This CDR3 is CASSEQGLRTRPYEQYF. The CDR3 DNA follows: TGTGCCAGCAGTGAGCAGGGACTTCGGACTAGACCCTACGAGCAGTACTTC.

The chain combines TRBV5-4 with TRBJ2-3; 9 bases agree with TRBD2. The germline gives CDR1 SGHNT, CDR2 YYREEE (reference sequence). The CDR3 is made up of 15 amino acids. The trim removed 0 bases at V and 2 bases at J, leaving 1 base unmatched. The CDR3 loop reads CASSLGLAVTDTQYF. The CDR3 DNA reads as TGTGCCAGCAGCTTGGGACTAGCGGTCACAGATACGCAGTATTTT.

The rearrangement links TRBV25-1 to TRBJ2-1, with TRBD2 identical over 14 bases. The CDR3 is 16 residues long. In germline, CDR1 is MGHDK, CDR2 SYGVNS. The trim removed 6 bases at V and 7 bases at J, leaving 8 bases unmatched. As DNA, the CDR3 is TGTGCCAGCAGGGATAAAGGACTAGCGGGAGGTAATGAGCAGTTCTTC. Protein sequence: CASRDKGLAGGNEQFF.

The genes are TRBV2 and TRBJ1-4; D not resolved. The V and J ends lost 7 bases and 0 bases respectively, with 9 bases between them. CDR1 and CDR2 (germline): SNHLY, FYNNEI. The CDR3 contains 14 residues. The CDR3 region is CASNRVSTNEKLFF. CDR3 coding DNA: TGTGCCAGCAACCGGGTTTCAACTAATGAAAAACTGTTTTTT. The full variable domain, completed using reference TRBV2 and TRBJ1-4, is EPEVTQTPSHQVTQMGQEVILRCVPISNHLYFYWYRQILGQKVEFLVSFYNNEISEKSEIFDDQFSVERPDGSNFTLKIRSTKLEDSAMYFCASNRVSTNEKLFFGSGTQLSVL.

The rearrangement links TRBV29-1 to TRBJ2-7, with D hard to call. This CDR3 is built from 12 residues. V was clipped by 3 bases and J by 5 bases, with 11 bases between them. Germline V gene data show CDR1 as SQVTM and CDR2 as ANQGSEA. CDR3 sequence reads: CSVDHRLDEQYF. The CDR3 DNA is TGCAGCGTTGACCATCGGTTAGACGAGCAGTACTTC.

The chain joins TRBV18 to TRBJ2-7; D may be TRBD1 or TRBD2 (7 bases each). The V gene lost 2 bases and the J gene lost 0 bases, with 14 bases spanning the gap. The CDR3 runs to 16 residues. Looked up from germline, CDR1 is KGHSH and CDR2 is LQKENI. DNA of the CDR3: TGTGCCAGCTCACCAAGGGAGGGGGACAGCTCCTACGAGCAGTACTTC. It encodes CASSPREGDSSYEQYF.

CDR3 nucleotides: TGTGCCAGCAGCTTGGGTTGGAGCAACAACTATGGCTACACCTTC. This codes for CASSLGWSNNYGYTF. The rearrangement joins TRBV5-4 to TRBJ1-2; D not certain. This CDR3 region has 15 residues. CDR1 is SGHNT, CDR2 YYREEE, per germline (reference sequence). V gave up 0 bases and J gave up 2 bases, with 11 bases separating them.

The chain employs TRBV6-5 and TRBJ2-7; no firm D call. CDR3 length: 11 amino acids. Trimming took off 6 bases at V and 2 bases at J, with 5 bases between the two ends. Germline CDR1 reads MNHEY; CDR2 reads SVGAGI. The CDR3 DNA is TGTGCCAGCAGGGGGACCTACGAGCAGTACTTC. It specifies CASRGTYEQYF.

The chain carries TRBV7-9 and TRBJ1-4; possible D gene TRBD1, 5 bases. Germline CDR1 and CDR2: SEHNR and FQNEAQ (reference sequence). The CDR3 is 14 residues long. V lost 8 bases and J 0 bases, leaving 10 bases between the germline ends. The CDR3 nucleotides read TGTGCCAGCTCCACAGGTGCAACTAATGAAAAACTGTTTTTT. Its translation is CASSTGATNEKLFF. The entire variable domain, with the rest obtained from reference TRBV7-9 and TRBJ1-4, is as follows: DTGVSQNPRHKITKRGQNVTFRCDPISEHNRLYWYRQTLGQGPEFLTYFQNEAQLEKSRLLSDRFSAERPKGSFSTLEIQRTEQGDSAMYLCASSTGATNEKLFFGSGTQLSVL.

The chain joins TRBV5-1 to TRBJ2-5; D is tentatively TRBD1 or TRBD2 (6 bases each). Trimming removed 2 bases at V and 5 bases at J, with 10 bases between. Germline CDR1 is SGHRS and CDR2 is YFSETQ. The length of the CDR3 is 13 residues. The CDR3 DNA sequence: TGCGCCAGCAGCTTAGGGGGGCTTGAGACCCAGTACTTC. It specifies CASSLGGLETQYF. Variable domain in full (rest from reference TRBV5-1 and TRBJ2-5): KAGVTQTPRYLIKTRGQQVTLSCSPISGHRSVSWYQQTPGQGLQFLFEYFSETQRNKGNFPGRFSGRQFSNSRSEMNVSTLELGDSALYLCASSLGGLETQYFGPGTRLLVL.

This rearrangement joins TRBV7-9 to TRBJ2-7, with 8 bases fitting TRBD2. There are 14 residues in the CDR3. V trimming: 3 bases; J trimming: 3 bases; junction bases outside the gene matches: 4. From germline, CDR1 is SEHNR and CDR2 FQNEAQ (reference sequence). As DNA, the CDR3 is TGTGCCAGCAGCTTTAGCGGGAAGGTCTACGAGCAGTACTTC. This codes for CASSFSGKVYEQYF.

The gene calls are TRBV5-1 and TRBJ2-6; D is ambiguous. V gave up 4 bases and J gave up 0 bases, with 14 bases separating them. From germline, CDR1 is SGHRS and CDR2 YFSETQ. This CDR3 is built from 17 residues. The CDR3 reads CASSPAWVNSGANVLTF. The CDR3 DNA is TGCGCCAGCAGCCCGGCTTGGGTCAACTCTGGGGCCAACGTCCTGACTTTC.

The chain combines TRBV29-1 with TRBJ2-7, with 10 bases identical to TRBD2. The CDR3 runs 17 residues. Trimming took 4 bases from V and 2 from J; bases not matched to a gene: 14. Germline CDR1 SQVTM, CDR2 ANQGSEA. The CDR3 bases are TGCAGCGTTGGCCATCTAGCGGGAGTAAGAGGAACCTACGAGCAGTACTTC. It specifies CSVGHLAGVRGTYEQYF.

The chain carries TRBV5-6 and TRBJ2-7; 11 nucleotides match TRBD1. Losses at the gene ends were 3 bases for V and 1 base for J; bases not matched to a gene: 0. CDR3 length equals 14 residues. CDR1 and CDR2 (germline): SGHDT, YYEEEE. CDR3 DNA: TGTGCCAGCAGCTGGGACAGGGGGTCCTACGAGCAGTACTTC. Residues: CASSWDRGSYEQYF.

The chain couples TRBV9 to TRBJ2-5; 10 nucleotides line up with TRBD2. J gave up 7 bases and V 1 base, and 7 bases lay outside the gene matches. This CDR3 has 15 amino acids. Germline loops: CDR1 SGDLS, CDR2 YYNGEE. DNA of the CDR3: TGTGCCAGCAGCGTACTCGGGACTAGCGACGGGACCCAGTACTTC. It codes for CASSVLGTSDGTQYF.

This clone was counted between two and nine times. This chain uses TRBV15 with TRBJ1-6; D gene ambiguous. V was shortened by 2 bases and J by 7 bases, with 6 bases between the two germline ends. Germline CDR1 is LNHNV and CDR2 is YYDKDF (reference sequence). The CDR3 is 13 residues long. CDR3 amino acids: CATSRIGNSPLHF. The CDR3 bases are TGTGCCACCAGCAGAATAGGGAATTCACCCCTCCACTTT.

This chain joins TRBV2 and TRBJ1-3; TRBD1 might be the D (5 bases). V lost 2 bases and J lost 0, with 11 bases in between. CDR3 length: 16 amino acids. The germline V gene encodes CDR1 SNHLY and CDR2 FYNNEI. CDR3 in DNA: TGTGCCAGCAGTGAAACGGGGCCAGGCTCTGGAAACACCATATATTTT. It specifies CASSETGPGSGNTIYF.

V usage is TRBV6-5 and J usage is TRBJ2-1, with 10 bases matching TRBD2. With V trimmed by 6 bases and J by 2 bases, 4 bases remained unmatched. Germline values: CDR1 MNHEY, CDR2 SVGAGI. The CDR3 extends over 15 amino acids. CDR3 bases: TGTGCCAGCAGAGGAGCGGGAGGGCCCTACAATGAGCAGTTCTTC. Translating gives CASRGAGGPYNEQFF.

This clone was seen a single time. The J gene is TRBJ1-4, the V gene TRBV12-5; TRBD1 agrees at 7 bases. The CDR3 is 14 residues long. The V gene end was trimmed by 4 bases and the J gene end by 8 bases; junction bases not matched to a gene: 7. Germline V gene lookup returns CDR1 LGHNT and CDR2 FRNRAP. The CDR3 bases are TGTGCTAGTGGTTCATTCTCGGACAGGGAAAAACTGTTTTTT. Translation gives CASGSFSDREKLFF.